This T cell receptor beta chain was sequenced during a study of T cells after yellow fever vaccination. Study outcomes and limitations: Subsequent booster samples again held most clones from primary vaccination (around 96% CD4, 85% to 90% CD8). Shared CD4/CD8 clonotypes were a small share, likely from convergent recombination. Within FACS-sorted repertoires, abundant clonotypes contaminating from the bulk population could be present.

The germline gives CDR1 MNHNY, CDR2 SVGAGI (reference sequence). V dropped 7 bases and J dropped 4; count of bases not matched to a gene: 11. The CDR3 loop spans 16 amino acids. This clonotype appeared many times. The antigen is unknown. TCRdb passed the 5' RACE reads through MiXCR, listing each CDR3 protein once. This sample yields 250,000 or so distinct CDR3 sequences, of which roughly 3.5% are seen a single time; under 20% belongs to the top ten. This receptor was identified in a man younger than 35 who received the YFV17D yellow fever vaccine. The sample consisted of PBMCs, taken 15 days after the yellow fever booster vaccination. This chain connects TRBV6-6 to TRBJ2-2, with 8 positions matching TRBD1. The CDR3 loop reads CASKLQTGVVTGELFF. CDR3 coding DNA: TGTGCCAGCAAACTACAGACAGGGGTGGTCACCGGGGAGCTGTTTTTT.